This TCR beta chain was recorded in a study of radiotherapy plus CTLA-4 blockade in lung cancer (dated by TCRdb to about 2018). Turning to the overall study: Among the enrolled patients, 15% to 20% had an objective response, and less than 40% reached disease control.

The study evaluated CTLA-4 blockade (ipilimumab) given together with focal radiation therapy in patients who had chemo-refractory metastatic non-small-cell lung cancer. General study outcomes and caveats: After treatment with radiotherapy and ipilimumab, TCR clones that originated in tumors expanded in peripheral blood. Early dynamic changes in blood T cell clones, together with increased serum interferon-beta after radiation, were reported as the strongest predictors of response.

A remark on this clone: What this receptor recognizes is not known. The sample holds no much larger clone one base away, and base qualities are not on file.

Preparation of the library involved the immunoSEQ multiplex PCR assay. Entries here come from immuneACCESS through TCRdb and include only in-frame sequences with V and J called. Some clones fail to appear in such tables; in the studies checked, an unresolved V gene covers under half of the shortfall, and the cause of the remainder is unknown. The sample table contains 100,000 to 150,000 clones; only one count was recorded for about 90% of them. The biggest ten clones account for roughly 6.9% of the sample. The germline ends are 17 bases apart after V is trimmed by 7 bases and J by 0 bases. CDR1 and CDR2 were assigned from the germline V gene as SGHRS and YFSETQ. From the cysteine through the phenylalanine, the CDR3 covers 17 amino acids. The CDR3 DNA has 51 bases and is translated from base 1.

The chain links TRBV5-1 with TRBJ2-6, with the D gene call left open. The specimen was peripheral blood, collected from a patient treated with radiotherapy plus ipilimumab. This TCR came from a human donor with non-small cell lung cancer that progressed on radiotherapy plus ipilimumab. The CDR3 sequence is CASLPTAKSSGANVLTF. The nucleotide sequence is TGCGCCAGCTTACCTACGGCGAAGAGCTCTGGGGCCAACGTCCTGACTTTC.